The next 4 T cell receptor beta chains were all read from a single sample in a study of PD-1 blockade in classical Hodgkin lymphoma. Produced via immunoSEQ multiplex PCR; TCRdb's table is partial and in-frame only. This table has tens of thousands of clones, around 87% appearing once. The time point: cycle 4 day 1 (C4D1), after five to seven weeks of nivolumab. Each and every patient relapsed after autologous stem cell transplantation, and patients got differing brentuximab vedotin exposure. With magnetic negative selection, CD4+ T cells were purified from PBMCs that had been thawed. The specimen comprised CD4+ T cells from blood, sampled before the fourth cycle of nivolumab. These receptors were collected from a human donor with classical Hodgkin lymphoma.

The chain employs TRBV29-1 and TRBJ2-3, with D possibly TRBD2 on 6 matching bases. Trimming shortened V by 6 bases and J by 0 bases, and 16 bases separated the two germline ends. From germline, CDR1 is SQVTM and CDR2 ANQGSEA. The CDR3 is 15 amino acids. The CDR3 DNA reads TGCAGCGTGCTGGGAGGAACAAAAAGCACAGATACGCAGTATTTT. Its protein product is CSVLGGTKSTDTQYF.

This clone has just one count. The J gene is TRBJ2-7, the V gene TRBV2, with TRBD1 matching over 9 bases. Trimming removed 7 bases from V and 5 bases from J; junction bases left unmatched: 3. Germline V gene lookup returns CDR1 SNHLY and CDR2 FYNNEI. The CDR3 totals 12 residues. The DNA of the CDR3 is TGTGCCAGCACGGACAGGGGACACGAGCAGTACTTC. Amino acid sequence: CASTDRGHEQYF.

The V and J genes are TRBV27 and TRBJ1-5; D might be TRBD1 (5 bases). Trimming took off 6 bases at V and 9 bases at J, with 12 bases between the two ends. CDR3 length: 12 amino acids. Germline V lookup: CDR1 MNHEY, CDR2 SMNVEV (reference sequence). The CDR3 nucleotides read TGTGCCAGCAGCCGACCGCAGGGGCCCCAGCATTTT. Translation: CASSRPQGPQHF.

This clone was counted once. CDR3 region: CASSPSGTLLNTEAFF. DNA for the CDR3: TGTGCCAGCAGTCCCTCCGGGACACTTCTGAACACTGAAGCTTTCTTT. The chain couples TRBV27 to TRBJ1-1; TRBD1 is a possible D gene (6 bases). V lost 5 bases and J lost 0, with 16 bases in between. CDR1 and CDR2 from the germline V gene are MNHEY and SMNVEV (reference sequence). CDR3 length: 16 amino acids.